This TCR beta chain stems from a study of blood T cell repertoires in COVID-19. The protocol was immunoSEQ multiplex PCR, while the TCRdb copy is restricted to in-frame clones and leaves out a portion. The data hold about 250,000 clones, with 70% to 90% observed a single time. The sequence derives from a man older than 75 with acute or convalescent COVID-19. The sample taken for sequencing was peripheral blood.

CDR3 DNA sequence: TGTGCCAGCAGTTACGATAGCGGGACCAGTAATGAGCAGTTCTTC. Translation: CASSYDSGTSNEQFF. The V call is TRBV6-5, the J call TRBJ2-1; 8 bases agree with TRBD2. This CDR3 has 15 amino acids. Germline V CDR1 and CDR2: MNHEY, SVGAGI. Trimming at V came to 2 bases and at J to 7 bases, leaving 7 bases not matched to a gene.